The present T cell receptor (beta chain) was sequenced within a study of blood T cell repertoires in COVID-19 (dated by TCRdb to 2019 to 2021). Looking at the study overall: Samples from collaborators originated in the United States, Italy and Spain and spanned both the acute and convalescent phases of COVID-19. The prospective study material was composed of cDNA or gDNA derived from T cells, B-cell-depleted T cells, or PBMCs. Subjects who had been exposed to COVID-19, were actively infected with it, or had recovered from it provided the deeply sampled blood TCRbeta repertoires that made up the dataset. A freely available public database, intended as a resource for researchers studying the immune response to SARS-CoV-2, is where the repertoires were released. The samples were drawn from the first 160 participants of the ongoing ImmuneRACE study and from 1,200 or so subjects provided by 6 global collaborators. Nearly every sample came with metadata listing a de-identified subject ID, COVID-19 status, age in years and sex. HLA class I and class II types, where available, came from metadata supplied by the sample provider rather than from assay-based typing.

There are 16 amino acids in the CDR3, from cysteine to phenylalanine inclusive. Only the CDR3 DNA is retained, 48 bases long and in frame from the first base. CDR1 and CDR2, per the germline V gene, are SGHTA and FQGNSA. Compared with germline, V lacks 3 bases and J lacks 12 bases; bases without a gene match: 17. On this clone itself: It has no known antigen specificity. No much larger clone is present one base from it, and per-base qualities are unavailable.

Study-wide conclusions, independent of this receptor: The amount of clinical and demographic metadata varied by source and participant and was provided uncurated.

In the prospective study, participants were about 18 to 95 years old, resided in 24 geographic areas of the United States, and were enrolled through a virtual design. In the prospective study, participants were assigned to cohorts based on the clinical history participants reported in a screening survey and a study questionnaire. Exposed participants had been in contact with someone with a PCR-confirmed or clinician-diagnosed COVID-19 case within 2 weeks of study entry. In the prospective study, mobile phlebotomists collected whole blood, serum and a nasopharyngeal or oropharyngeal swab from each participant. Participants in the prospective study had the option to provide additional blood draws and questionnaires over a 2-month period. Before DNA extraction, blood samples from the prospective study were shipped at room temperature or frozen. TCRbeta CDR3 regions were amplified from genomic DNA using the immunoSEQ Assay, a bias-controlled multiplex PCR. Per the source publication's procedure: Nucleated cell counts per sample were estimated from amplification of reference gene primers within the assay. Sequence reads were collapsed and filtered to measure the absolute abundance of every unique TCRbeta CDR3 rearrangement. For each sample, productive Simpson clonality was calculated as the square root of Simpson's diversity index over productive rearrangements. As stored in TCRdb, this immuneACCESS dataset retains in-frame rearrangements with V and J assigned. A fraction of the clones does not appear; measured against another copy, unresolved V genes explain less than half of the discrepancy, and the remainder lacks a known reason. V and J calls and clone size are copied from that table; D and trimming were computed from the DNA. For this sample the table gives some 320,000 clones, of which approximately 89% were detected only once. In total, the top ten clones hold less than 3.5% of the sample.

The specimen was PBMCs or T cells enriched from blood (not recorded which). The rearrangement combines TRBV7-2 with TRBJ2-1; 7 central bases correspond to TRBD2. The TCR sequence derives from a woman between 50 and 59 years old who had been exposed to COVID-19. The CDR3 region: CASSLGSSGAPPRQFF. The nucleotides read TGTGCCAGCAGCTTGGGATCTAGCGGTGCCCCCCCGCGGCAGTTCTTC.